Listed here are 32 T cell receptor beta chains from one sample, sequenced in a study of control samples from healthy donors and cancer patients. TCRdb's table, derived via immunoSEQ multiplex PCR, lists solely in-frame clones and lacks some. The sample includes 150,000 to 180,000 clones, approximately 94% of them seen just once. Sequenced input: blood. The receptors here all came from a man aged 35 to 55 in good health.

The V call is TRBV6-5, the J call TRBJ1-2, with D possibly being TRBD1 (6 bases). The CDR3 runs to 13 residues. Trimming left V 7 bases short and J 0 bases short, with 9 bases between. Germline V gene sequence: CDR1 MNHEY, CDR2 SVGAGI. The chain's CDR3 is CASIRTANYGYTF. DNA for the CDR3: TGTGCCAGCATCCGGACAGCTAACTATGGCTACACCTTC.

The chain recombines TRBV24-1 with TRBJ1-2; possible D gene TRBD1, 6 bases. V was pared by 0 bases and J by 8 bases, with 9 bases between. In germline, CDR1 is KGHDR, CDR2 SFDVKD. This CDR3 has 13 residues. This CDR3 reads CATSDLFTGGYTF. The CDR3, as DNA: TGTGCCACCAGTGATTTGTTTACAGGGGGCTACACCTTC.

The chain has TRBV18 and TRBJ2-7, with 9 bases matching TRBD2. Germline V gives CDR1 KGHSH, CDR2 LQKENI. With V trimmed by 1 base and J by 5 bases, 9 bases remained unmatched. The CDR3 extends over 16 amino acids. CDR3 sequence: CASSPRTRGGGDEQYF. CDR3 coding DNA: TGTGCCAGCTCACCACGCACGCGGGGGGGTGGGGACGAGCAGTACTTC.

The rearrangement joins TRBV3-1 (or the pseudogene TRBV3-2) to TRBJ2-7; TRBD2 matches 9 bases. After removal of 4 bases from V and 9 bases from J, the junction contained 13 bases not matched to a gene. Germline CDR1 reads LGHDT; CDR2 reads YNNKEL (reference sequence). The CDR3 length is 15 residues. Here the CDR3 reads CASSPALASGDRQYF. For the CDR3, the DNA is TGTGCCAGCAGCCCTGCGCTGGCTAGCGGGGATAGGCAGTACTTC.

The rearrangement links TRBV6-2 or TRBV6-3 to TRBJ1-1, with TRBD1 matching 8 bases. V gave up 2 bases and J gave up 0 bases; unmatched junction bases: 5. From germline, CDR1 is MNHEY and CDR2 SVGEGT. The CDR3 has 16 residues. The CDR3 DNA follows: TGTGCCAGCAGTTACGCAAGACAGGGGATGAACACTGAAGCTTTCTTT. This translates into CASSYARQGMNTEAFF.

The sample holds one count of this clone. V and J are TRBV10-3 and TRBJ2-1; TRBD2 matches at 10 bases. CDR1 is ENHRY and CDR2 is SYGVKD in the germline V gene. V shed 2 bases and J 4 bases; nucleotides not matched to a gene: 5. This CDR3 is 16 amino acids long. The CDR3 sequence: CAISETGLARYNEQFF. Written as DNA, the CDR3 is TGTGCCATCAGTGAGACGGGACTAGCGCGATACAATGAGCAGTTCTTC.

This rearrangement joins TRBV6-1 to TRBJ1-5; 7 bases map to TRBD1. This CDR3 region has 15 residues. CDR1 and CDR2 from the germline V gene are MNHNS and SASEGT. V was pared by 2 bases and J by 3 bases, with 4 bases of the junction left unmatched. The CDR3 region has the DNA TGTGCCAGCAGTGAATTAGGGACAGACAATCAGCCCCAGCATTTT. It yields the protein CASSELGTDNQPQHF.

The chain joins TRBV9 to TRBJ1-3; weak D call: TRBD1 (5 bases). The germline gives CDR1 SGDLS, CDR2 YYNGEE. V was cut by 2 bases and J by 3 bases, with 15 bases left in between. The CDR3 runs 16 residues. Here the CDR3 reads CASSVGGLDHGNTIYF. The CDR3, as DNA: TGTGCCAGCAGCGTGGGGGGTCTGGACCATGGAAACACCATATATTTT.

The rearrangement links TRBV7-7 to TRBJ1-3; no clear D gene. V was pared by 0 bases and J by 0 bases, with 6 bases between. Germline V gene sequence: CDR1 SSHAT, CDR2 FNYEAQ (reference sequence). The CDR3 length is 15 residues. The CDR3: CASSLAAGSGNTIYF. In DNA form, the CDR3 reads TGTGCCAGCAGCTTAGCAGCGGGCTCTGGAAACACCATATATTTT.

The V call is TRBV2, the J call TRBJ1-5; the D is unclear. The CDR3 spans 12 residues. Germline values: CDR1 SNHLY, CDR2 FYNNEI. V shed 6 bases and J shed 4 bases, with 7 bases lying between them. In DNA form, the CDR3 reads TGTGCCAGCAGGGTGTTAAATCAGCCCCAGCATTTT. It codes for CASRVLNQPQHF.

This clone occurred once. V usage is TRBV6-2 or TRBV6-3 and J usage is TRBJ1-5; 8 bases are a match to TRBD1. This CDR3 has 16 amino acids. In germline, CDR1 is MNHEY, CDR2 SVGEGT. With V trimmed by 2 bases and J by 3 bases, 6 bases remained unmatched. As DNA, the CDR3 is TGTGCCAGCAGTTACGAGGGCAGGGGGCTCAATCAGCCCCAGCATTTT. It is translated as CASSYEGRGLNQPQHF.

V and J are TRBV13 and TRBJ2-1; D remains unclear. CDR1 and CDR2 from the germline V gene are PRHDT and FYEKMQ (reference sequence). The CDR3 is 13 residues long. V was shortened by 7 bases and J by 10 bases, with 17 bases between the two germline ends. The CDR3 nucleotides read TGTGCCAGCAACACACTTGAGGATGGGGAGCAGTTCTTC. It encodes CASNTLEDGEQFF.

V and J are TRBV27 and TRBJ2-2; TRBD1 matches 7 bases. Looked up from germline, CDR1 is MNHEY and CDR2 is SMNVEV (reference sequence). This CDR3 comprises 17 residues. V trimming: 8 bases; J trimming: 4 bases; junction bases outside the gene matches: 16. The CDR3 here is CASASGLAGGFTGELFF. The CDR3 DNA is TGTGCCAGCGCATCAGGACTCGCAGGGGGATTCACCGGGGAGCTGTTTTTT.

V and J are TRBV27 and TRBJ1-5; 11 bases align to TRBD1. The ends lost 5 bases at V and 4 bases at J; junction bases unmatched: 4. This CDR3 spans 15 amino acids. Germline-derived CDR1 and CDR2 are MNHEY and SMNVEV (reference sequence). The CDR3 DNA is TGTGCCAGCAGTCAGGACAGGGGGCAAAATCAGCCCCAGCATTTT. As protein: CASSQDRGQNQPQHF.

The genes are TRBV6-5 and TRBJ2-7, with D possibly being TRBD1 or TRBD2 (5 bases each). This CDR3 has 14 amino acids. Germline assignment: CDR1 MNHEY and CDR2 SVGAGI. The germline V and J ends were trimmed by 6 bases and 2 bases, with 14 bases remaining between them. The CDR3 protein is CASSPRDVPYEQYF. The DNA of the CDR3 is TGTGCCAGCAGCCCCCGGGACGTTCCCTACGAGCAGTACTTC.

This chain connects TRBV28 to TRBJ1-5, with D perhaps matching TRBD1 (5 bases). The CDR3 is 15 amino acids. Trimming cost V 1 base and J 3 bases, with 10 bases left between them. The germline CDR1 and CDR2 sequences are MDHEN and SYDVKM. CDR3 bases: TGTGCCAGCAGTTTATTGGGGGGGGTCAATCAGCCCCAGCATTTT. This codes for CASSLLGGVNQPQHF. The whole variable domain, filled in from reference TRBV28 and TRBJ1-5, reads DVKVTQSSRYLVKRTGEKVFLECVQDMDHENMFWYRQDPGLGLRLIYFSYDVKMKEKGDIPEGYSVSREKKERFSLILESASTNQTSMYLCASSLLGGVNQPQHFGDGTRLSIL.

The chain recombines TRBV7-2 with TRBJ1-1, with 9 bases identical to TRBD1. The CDR3 totals 14 residues. V shed 1 base, J shed 8 bases, and the junction held 5 bases outside the gene matches. CDR1 and CDR2 (germline): SGHTA, FQGNSA. The CDR3 DNA follows: TGTGCCAGCAGCTTAGTCCACAGGGGGCCAGAAGCTTTCTTT. This sequence encodes CASSLVHRGPEAFF.

The rearrangement uses TRBV19 and TRBJ1-2, with 10 positions matching TRBD1. The CDR3 runs to 16 residues. Trimming removed 5 bases from V and 6 bases from J; junction bases left unmatched: 12. Germline V gene sequence: CDR1 LNHDA, CDR2 SQIVND (reference sequence). CDR3 amino acids: CASSVNRDRGDHGYTF. CDR3 DNA sequence: TGTGCCAGTAGTGTCAACCGGGACAGGGGCGATCATGGCTACACCTTC.

The CDR3 coding sequence is TGTGCCTGGAGTCAGGGACAGGTGGTGGATACGCAGTATTTT. It codes for CAWSQGQVVDTQYF. The chain employs TRBV30 and TRBJ2-3; 8 bases line up with TRBD1. Germline CDR1 is GTSNPN and CDR2 is SVGIG (reference sequence). This CDR3 has 14 amino acids. J gave up 6 bases and V 2 bases, and 7 bases lay outside the gene matches.

The V call is TRBV5-4, the J call TRBJ1-4; a possible D gene is TRBD1 (6 bases). This CDR3 spans 14 amino acids. CDR1 and CDR2 from the germline V gene are SGHNT and YYREEE (reference sequence). The V gene lost 2 bases and the J gene lost 7 bases, with 12 bases spanning the gap. This CDR3 is CASSFRGGSEKLFF. Here the CDR3 DNA reads TGTGCCAGCAGCTTCAGGGGAGGGAGTGAAAAACTGTTTTTT.

This rearrangement joins TRBV28 to TRBJ2-7; 9 bases line up with TRBD1. V was pared by 2 bases and J by 2 bases, with 10 bases of the junction left unmatched. CDR3 size: 17 residues. In germline, CDR1 is MDHEN, CDR2 SYDVKM. Here the CDR3 reads CASSLGTQGARAYEQYF. The DNA for the CDR3 is TGTGCCAGCAGTTTAGGGACACAGGGGGCGAGGGCCTACGAGCAGTACTTC. The whole variable domain, remainder taken from reference TRBV28 and TRBJ2-7, is DVKVTQSSRYLVKRTGEKVFLECVQDMDHENMFWYRQDPGLGLRLIYFSYDVKMKEKGDIPEGYSVSREKKERFSLILESASTNQTSMYLCASSLGTQGARAYEQYFGPGTRLTVT.

The chain employs TRBV6-1 and TRBJ1-1; no firm D call. Trimming stripped 3 bases from V and 5 bases from J, with 7 bases between. The CDR3 is made up of 12 amino acids. Germline values: CDR1 MNHNS, CDR2 SASEGT. The CDR3 reads CASSEGSTEAFF. In nucleotides, the CDR3 is TGTGCCAGCAGTGAGGGTAGTACTGAAGCTTTCTTT.

In this sample, this clone turned up once. The chain joins TRBV29-1 to TRBJ2-2; D call uncertain. Germline CDR1 and CDR2: SQVTM and ANQGSEA. The V gene lost 4 bases and the J gene lost 2 bases, with 11 bases spanning the gap. This CDR3 region has 14 residues. The CDR3 protein is CSVGLFPNTGELFF. CDR3 DNA: TGCAGCGTTGGACTCTTTCCCAACACCGGGGAGCTGTTTTTT.

The chain recombines TRBV11-3 with TRBJ2-3; D remains unclear. This CDR3 is built from 12 residues. Per the germline V gene, CDR1 is SGHNT and CDR2 is YENEEA. V was shortened by 6 bases and J by 6 bases, with 10 bases between the two germline ends. The CDR3 is CASSQVGDTQYF. In nucleotides, the CDR3 is TGTGCCAGCAGTCAAGTCGGGGATACGCAGTATTTT.

The V and J genes are TRBV10-3 and TRBJ2-1; tentatively, D is TRBD1 (7 bases). Germline CDR1 is ENHRY and CDR2 is SYGVKD. The V end lost 6 bases, the J end lost 6 bases, and 9 bases lay between the germline ends. This CDR3 spans 12 amino acids. CDR3 sequence reads: CAIRRDSNEQFF. CDR3 nucleotide sequence: TGTGCCATCAGGCGGGACAGCAATGAGCAGTTCTTC.

CDR3 coding DNA: TGTGCCAGCAGCCAAGGGGTCTTGGGTGTCGATGGCTACACCTTC. Protein: CASSQGVLGVDGYTF. The gene calls are TRBV3-1 (or the pseudogene TRBV3-2) and TRBJ1-2; D unclear. V lost 1 base, J lost 6 bases, and 15 bases lay in between. CDR3 size: 15 residues. Germline V gene data show CDR1 as LGHDT and CDR2 as YNNKEL (reference sequence).

The rearrangement links TRBV7-6 to TRBJ2-2, with D tentatively TRBD1 or TRBD2 (5 bases each). This CDR3 has 15 residues. Germline V gene sequence: CDR1 SGHVS, CDR2 FNYEAQ. Between the trimmed V and J ends, which lost 5 bases and 9 bases, there was a span of 19 bases. As DNA, the CDR3 is TGTGCCAGCAGCCACCGGGACGGAGCTCACCGGGAGCTGTTTTTT. The encoded protein is CASSHRDGAHRELFF.

The chain carries TRBV6-5 and TRBJ1-2; a weak D match, TRBD1 (6 bases). Deletions cut 2 bases from V and 2 bases from J, with 9 bases between. This CDR3 region has 14 residues. Germline lookup yields CDR1 MNHEY and CDR2 SVGAGI. The CDR3 coding sequence is TGTGCCAGCAGTTACAACAGGGACAACTATGGCTACACCTTC. It codes for CASSYNRDNYGYTF.

The V call is TRBV2, the J call TRBJ2-7, with D tentatively TRBD1 (5 bases). The CDR3 sequence is 13 residues long. The V and J ends lost 6 bases and 5 bases respectively, with 14 bases between them. Germline V CDR1 and CDR2: SNHLY, FYNNEI. The CDR3 DNA reads TGTGCCAGCAGCGCCGACAGCTTCCACGAGCAGTACTTC. It yields the protein CASSADSFHEQYF.

The rearrangement uses TRBV28 and TRBJ2-2; either TRBD1 or TRBD2 may supply D (7 bases each). Germline loops: CDR1 MDHEN, CDR2 SYDVKM. The CDR3 has 14 residues. The ends were cut back, 7 bases at V and 6 bases at J, with 15 bases in the middle. CDR3 loop: CASTPGGGSGELFF. Written as DNA, the CDR3 is TGTGCCAGCACCCCAGGGGGGGGGTCCGGGGAGCTGTTTTTT.

The rearrangement joins TRBV14 to TRBJ1-2; D might be TRBD1 (6 bases). V lost 1 base to trimming and J lost 8 bases, with 11 bases between them. The CDR3 runs to 13 residues. Germline CDR1 and CDR2: SGHDN and FVKESK. The CDR3 DNA reads TGTGCCAGCAGCCAAGGAGGGGGTTGGGGCTACACCTTC. This gives the protein CASSQGGGWGYTF.

This chain joins TRBV7-2 and TRBJ1-3; 8 bases line up with TRBD1. Germline V gene sequence: CDR1 SGHTA, CDR2 FQGNSA. The J segment lost 7 bases and the V segment lost 4 bases, leaving 3 bases of the junction unmatched. The CDR3 spans 13 residues. The CDR3 sequence is CASSSDRANTIYF. DNA of the CDR3: TGTGCCAGCAGCTCGGACAGGGCGAACACCATATATTTT.